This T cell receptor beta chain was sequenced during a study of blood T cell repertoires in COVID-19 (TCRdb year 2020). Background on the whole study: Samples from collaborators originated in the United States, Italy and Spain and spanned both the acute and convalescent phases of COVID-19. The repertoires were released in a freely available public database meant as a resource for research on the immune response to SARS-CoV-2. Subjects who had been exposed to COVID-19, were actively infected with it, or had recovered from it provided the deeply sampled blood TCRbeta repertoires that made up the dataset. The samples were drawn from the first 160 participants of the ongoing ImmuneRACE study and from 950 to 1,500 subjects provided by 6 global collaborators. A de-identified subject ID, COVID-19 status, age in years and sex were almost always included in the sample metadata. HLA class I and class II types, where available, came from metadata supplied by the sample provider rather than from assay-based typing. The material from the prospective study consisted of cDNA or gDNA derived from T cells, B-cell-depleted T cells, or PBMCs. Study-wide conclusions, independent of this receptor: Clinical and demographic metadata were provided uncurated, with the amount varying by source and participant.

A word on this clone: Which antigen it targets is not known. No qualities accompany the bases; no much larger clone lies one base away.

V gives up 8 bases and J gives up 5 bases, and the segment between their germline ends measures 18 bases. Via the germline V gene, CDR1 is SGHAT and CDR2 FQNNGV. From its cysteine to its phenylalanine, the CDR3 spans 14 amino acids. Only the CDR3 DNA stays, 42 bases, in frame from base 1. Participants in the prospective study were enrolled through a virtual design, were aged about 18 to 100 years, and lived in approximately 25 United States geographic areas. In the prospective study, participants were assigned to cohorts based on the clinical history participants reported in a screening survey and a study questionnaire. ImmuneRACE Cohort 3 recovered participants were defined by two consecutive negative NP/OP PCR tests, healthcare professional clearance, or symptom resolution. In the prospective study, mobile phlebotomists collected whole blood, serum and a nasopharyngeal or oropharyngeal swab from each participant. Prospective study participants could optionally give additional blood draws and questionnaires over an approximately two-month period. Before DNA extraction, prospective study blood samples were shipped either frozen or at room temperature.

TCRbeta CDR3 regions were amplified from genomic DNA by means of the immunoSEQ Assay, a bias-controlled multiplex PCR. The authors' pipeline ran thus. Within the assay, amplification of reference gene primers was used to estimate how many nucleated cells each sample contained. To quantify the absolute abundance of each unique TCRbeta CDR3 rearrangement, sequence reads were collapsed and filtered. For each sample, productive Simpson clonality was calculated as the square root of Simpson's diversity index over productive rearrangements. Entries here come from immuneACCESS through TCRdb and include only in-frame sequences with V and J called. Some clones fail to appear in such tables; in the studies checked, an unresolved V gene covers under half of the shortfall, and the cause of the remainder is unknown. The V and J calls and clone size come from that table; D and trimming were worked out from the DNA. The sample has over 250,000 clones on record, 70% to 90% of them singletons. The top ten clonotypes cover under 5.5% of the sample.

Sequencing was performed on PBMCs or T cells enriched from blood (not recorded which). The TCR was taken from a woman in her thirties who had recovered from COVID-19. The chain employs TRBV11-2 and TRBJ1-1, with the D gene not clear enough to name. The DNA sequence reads TGTGCCAGCGAACCCTTATTGAGAGGGACTGAAGCTTTCTTT. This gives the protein CASEPLLRGTEAFF.